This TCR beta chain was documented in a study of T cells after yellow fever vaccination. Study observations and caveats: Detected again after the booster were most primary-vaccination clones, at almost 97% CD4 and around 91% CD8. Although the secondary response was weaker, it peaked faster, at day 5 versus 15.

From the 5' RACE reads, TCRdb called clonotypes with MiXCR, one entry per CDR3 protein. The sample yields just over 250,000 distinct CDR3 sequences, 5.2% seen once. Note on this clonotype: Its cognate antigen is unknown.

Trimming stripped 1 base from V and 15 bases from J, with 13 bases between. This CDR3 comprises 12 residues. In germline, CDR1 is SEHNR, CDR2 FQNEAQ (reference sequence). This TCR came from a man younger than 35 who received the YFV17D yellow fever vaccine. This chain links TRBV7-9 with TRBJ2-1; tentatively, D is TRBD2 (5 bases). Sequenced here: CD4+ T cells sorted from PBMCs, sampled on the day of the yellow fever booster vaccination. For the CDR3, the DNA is TGTGCCAGCAGCTTAGAGGCTAGCTCTCGGTTCTTC. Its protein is CASSLEASSRFF.